What follows describes a single T cell receptor beta chain. Ten or more counts support this clonotype. Its antigen is unknown. No per-base quality is available; no much larger clone lies one base away. Library construction relied on 5' RACE. Sequencing was performed on a NextSeq 500. In the TCR library protocol, a unique molecular identifier was attached to each TCR cDNA molecule so that PCR and sequencing errors could be corrected. The published analysis was carried out like this. TCR identification, UMI-based error correction and CDR3 extraction were performed with Decombinator tools. Expanded TCRs were defined as those above a frequency of 2 per 1,000, corresponding to the top 1% of the tumor frequency distribution. Each repertoire was subsampled 100 times to 5,000 TCRs, after which Renyi diversity was computed with the R vegan package. CDR3 similarity networks were built from amino acid triplet string-kernel similarity, connecting CDR3s with pairwise similarity above 0.82. The public sequencing data were trimmed at Q25 with fastp and processed into clonotypes with MiXCR by TCRdb, which kept only in-frame beta chains. For every CDR3 protein sequence, its rows merge into one entry that carries the most common genes and DNA. These V and J calls derive from TCRdb rather than the authors' analysis. For this sample the table gives approximately 40,000 distinct CDR3 sequences, of which roughly 13% were detected only once. Together, the top ten hold 50% to 65% of the sample.

This sample was taken from a study of spatial heterogeneity in lung cancer (dated by TCRdb to between 2017 and 2020). At the level of the whole study: Beta-chain transcripts were consistently detected in greater numbers than alpha-chain transcripts, which likely reflected higher beta-chain transcript abundance. In the raw uncorrected reads, each unique combination of TCR and UMI appeared more than ten times on average. Both alpha and beta chains were TCR-sequenced in 200 to 250 tumor regions, 64 matched nontumor lung samples and some 56 PBMC samples obtained at surgery. The study linked features of the TCR repertoire to counts of nonsynonymous mutations, which were determined by whole-exome sequencing of tumor tissue. TCR alpha and beta repertoires were quantitatively compared across multiple tumor regions, matched nontumor lung and blood in non-small cell lung cancer. General study outcomes and caveats: Ubiquitous expanded tumor TCRs showed up in blood more often at tumor resection than at routine follow-up. Confirming at a functional level the hypothesis that regional TCRs recognize regional mutations was considered to require additional single-cell paired TCR alpha and beta sequencing.

Based on the germline V gene, the CDR1 and CDR2 sequences are MNHEY and SVGAGI. V has 4 bases trimmed and J has 6 bases trimmed; junction bases matching no gene number 8. From its cysteine to its phenylalanine, the CDR3 spans 14 amino acids. The only DNA kept is the CDR3, 42 bases in frame from the first base. The time point label here, explained by the study, means: sample taken at primary tumor resection. Samples were obtained from 72 patients with early-stage, untreated non-small cell lung cancer from the lung TRACERx cohort. Whole RNA extracted from tumor and nontumor lung tissue, or from cryopreserved PBMC samples, was used for TCR sequencing without cell sorting. Patients were selected for TCR sequencing only if sufficient RNA was available from at least two tumor regions.

The sequence derives from a male donor with early-stage non-small cell lung cancer. The specimen was PBMCs, collected at surgery. The chain is assembled from TRBV6-5 and TRBJ1-1, with 7 junctional bases fitting TRBD1. This receptor has the CDR3 CASSSWDRGPEAFF. The sequenced DNA: TGTGCCAGCAGTTCCTGGGACAGAGGGCCTGAAGCTTTCTTT.